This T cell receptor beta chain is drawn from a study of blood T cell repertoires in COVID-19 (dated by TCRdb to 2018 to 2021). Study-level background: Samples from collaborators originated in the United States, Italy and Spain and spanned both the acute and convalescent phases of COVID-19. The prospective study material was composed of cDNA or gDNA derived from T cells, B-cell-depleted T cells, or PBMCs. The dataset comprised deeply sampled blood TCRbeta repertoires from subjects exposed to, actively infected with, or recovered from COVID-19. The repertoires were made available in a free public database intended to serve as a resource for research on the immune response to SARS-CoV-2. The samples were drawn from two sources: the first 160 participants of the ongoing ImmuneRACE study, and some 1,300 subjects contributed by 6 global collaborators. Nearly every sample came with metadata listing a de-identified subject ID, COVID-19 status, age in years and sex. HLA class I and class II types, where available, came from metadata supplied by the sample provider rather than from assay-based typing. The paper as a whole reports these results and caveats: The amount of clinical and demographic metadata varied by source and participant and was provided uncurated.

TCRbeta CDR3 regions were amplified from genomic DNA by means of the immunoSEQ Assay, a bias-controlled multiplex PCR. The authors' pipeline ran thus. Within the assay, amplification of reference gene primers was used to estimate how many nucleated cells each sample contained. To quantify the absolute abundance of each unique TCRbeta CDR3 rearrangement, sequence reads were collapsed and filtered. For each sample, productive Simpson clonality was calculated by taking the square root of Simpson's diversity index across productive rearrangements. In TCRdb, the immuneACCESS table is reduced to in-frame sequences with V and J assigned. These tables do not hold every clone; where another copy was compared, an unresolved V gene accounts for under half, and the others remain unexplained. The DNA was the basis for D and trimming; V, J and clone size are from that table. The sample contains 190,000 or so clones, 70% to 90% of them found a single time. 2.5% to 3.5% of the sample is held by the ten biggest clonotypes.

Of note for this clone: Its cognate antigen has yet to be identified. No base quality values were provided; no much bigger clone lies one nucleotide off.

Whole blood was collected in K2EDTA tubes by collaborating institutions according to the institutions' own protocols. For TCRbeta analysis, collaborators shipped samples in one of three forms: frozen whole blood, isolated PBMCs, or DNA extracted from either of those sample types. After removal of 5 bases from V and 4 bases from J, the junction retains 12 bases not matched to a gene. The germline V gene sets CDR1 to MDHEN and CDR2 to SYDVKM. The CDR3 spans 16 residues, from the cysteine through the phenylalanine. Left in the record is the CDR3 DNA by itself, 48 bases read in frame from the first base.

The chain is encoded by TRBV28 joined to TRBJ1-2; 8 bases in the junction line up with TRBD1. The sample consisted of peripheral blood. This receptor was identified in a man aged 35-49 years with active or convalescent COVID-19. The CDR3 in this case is CASSVITRGLVYGYTF. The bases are TGTGCCAGCAGTGTCATAACCAGGGGGCTCGTCTATGGCTACACCTTC.